What follows are 4 T cell receptor beta chains derived from one specimen sequenced in a study of T-cell reconstitution after alpha-beta-depleted transplantation in children. Unique molecular identifiers were used in preparing the TCRbeta library. TCRdb used MiXCR to reprocess the PCR reads, holding one entry per CDR3 protein. The sample holds tens of thousands of distinct CDR3 sequences, about 6.7% seen once. The sample here was PBMCs from the stem cell graft donor, taken from the stem cell graft. Source of these receptors: a human donor who donated a stem cell graft to a child with acute lymphoblastic leukemia.

This clonotype was seen more than once but under ten times. The chain uses TRBV19 and TRBJ1-5; no clear D. The CDR3 has 15 amino acids. The V gene's germline CDR1 is LNHDA and CDR2 SQIVND (reference sequence). V gave up 5 bases and J gave up 7 bases, with 18 bases separating them. The CDR3 sequence: CASSAGLRSRQPQHF. The DNA of the CDR3 is TGTGCCAGTAGTGCCGGACTGAGGTCCCGGCAGCCCCAGCATTTT.

This clonotype was seen many times. The genes are TRBV27 and TRBJ2-4; D might be TRBD1 or TRBD2, each matching 6 bases. The V end was cut by 8 bases, the J end by 5 bases, with 16 bases between. CDR3 length equals 14 residues. Germline V CDR1 and CDR2: MNHEY, SMNVEV (reference sequence). CDR3 sequence (DNA): TGTGCCAGCGGTTCCCGGGGGCGAGAAAACATTCAGTACTTC. It specifies CASGSRGRENIQYF.

This clonotype was recorded many times. The CDR3 is CASSLGGAEQYF. For the CDR3, the DNA is TGTGCCAGCAGTTTGGGCGGCGCCGAGCAGTACTTC. This sequence joins TRBV27 and TRBJ2-7, with unresolved D. The CDR3 runs 12 residues. Germline CDR1 and CDR2: MNHEY and SMNVEV (reference sequence). V was clipped by 3 bases and J by 6 bases, with 9 bases between them.

This clonotype was counted at least ten times. J is TRBJ2-1 and V is TRBV6-5; tentatively, D is TRBD1 (5 bases). This CDR3 region has 15 residues. The germline V gene encodes CDR1 MNHEY and CDR2 SVGAGI. With 0 bases removed from V and 7 bases from J, the gap between germline ends came to 13 bases. CDR3 nucleotide sequence: TGTGCCAGCAGTTACTCGGTGCAGGGTAAGAATGAGCAGTTCTTC. This codes for CASSYSVQGKNEQFF.